This T cell receptor (beta chain) was documented in a study of blood T cell repertoires in COVID-19. The assay was immunoSEQ multiplex PCR, and TCRdb's table has in-frame clones only and misses some. This sample has fewer than 200,000 clones, with roughly three quarters found just once. CDR1 and CDR2 from the germline V gene are SNHLY and FYNNEI. The germline V and J ends were trimmed by 3 bases and 2 bases, with 8 bases remaining between them. This CDR3 has 15 amino acids. This sequence was found in a woman between 50 and 59 years old with active or convalescent COVID-19. The source material was peripheral blood. V is TRBV2 and J is TRBJ2-6, with D tentatively TRBD2 (5 bases). The DNA for the CDR3 is TGTGCCAGCAGTGACTGGACTGCTGGGGCCAACGTCCTGACTTTC. It is translated as CASSDWTAGANVLTF.